The clone carrying this T cell receptor (beta chain) was picked up a small number of times. Its cognate antigen is unknown. TCR beta CDR3 regions were amplified from RNA transcripts. A first-round RT-PCR of the TCR CDR3 used the HTBI primer set. Via MiXCR, TCRdb re-called the multiplex PCR reads, giving one row per CDR3 protein. The table shows about 690,000 distinct CDR3 sequences, with 15% to 20% occurring only once. Germline-derived CDR1 and CDR2 are ENHRY and SYGVKD. This CDR3 contains 15 residues. V was shortened by 3 bases and J by 0 bases, with 9 bases between the two germline ends. This record comes from a study of T cells in Graves' hyperthyroidism and ophthalmopathy. General study points: A median 6.5 months before onset, the model predicted ophthalmopathy.

Sample: blood. The V and J genes are TRBV10-3 and TRBJ1-5, with D hard to call. The sequence came from a man aged 50 to 60 with Graves' hyperthyroidism. CDR3 loop: CAISDSGYSNQPQHF. CDR3 in DNA: TGTGCCATCAGTGATTCAGGCTATAGCAATCAGCCCCAGCATTTT.